The 29 T cell receptor beta chains in this list originate from one sample, sequenced in a study of blood T cell repertoires in COVID-19. This table comes from immunoSEQ multiplex PCR, and its TCRdb copy is limited to in-frame clones, with some not included. The sample lists roughly 100,000 clones, around 83% seen once, with around 2% in the top ten. Material for sequencing was peripheral blood. The receptors come from a man between 65 and 85 years old with active or convalescent COVID-19.

This sequence joins TRBV2 and TRBJ1-1; D is perhaps TRBD1 (6 bases). The CDR3 is 14 amino acids. V lost 6 bases and J lost 1, with 12 bases in between. The germline CDR1 and CDR2 sequences are SNHLY and FYNNEI. CDR3 sequence (DNA): TGTGCCAGCAGAGGACAGTGGACGAACACTGAAGCTTTCTTT. Encoded protein: CASRGQWTNTEAFF.

The V gene is TRBV19, the J gene TRBJ1-4; D remains ambiguous. The CDR3 is 16 residues long. Germline CDR1 LNHDA, CDR2 SQIVND (reference sequence). V lost 5 bases and J 3 bases, leaving 16 bases between the germline ends. The CDR3 reads CASSVAGYIANEKLFF. The CDR3 region has the DNA TGTGCCAGTAGTGTTGCGGGGTATATTGCTAATGAAAAACTGTTTTTT. Full variable domain (missing parts from reference TRBV19 and TRBJ1-4): DGGITQSPKYLFRKEGQNVTLSCEQNLNHDAMYWYRQDPGQGLRLIYYSQIVNDFQKGDIAEGYSVSREKKESFPLTVTSAQKNPTAFYLCASSVAGYIANEKLFFGSGTQLSVL.

The rearrangement uses TRBV6-1 and TRBJ2-1, with D maybe TRBD2 (5 bases). Germline V gene sequence: CDR1 MNHNS, CDR2 SASEGT. The length of the CDR3 is 14 residues. Trimming took 0 bases from V and 7 from J, leaving 10 bases between them. CDR3 DNA: TGTGCCAGCAGTGAAGCACTTACTAGGAATGAGCAGTTCTTC. This sequence encodes CASSEALTRNEQFF.

The chain recombines TRBV5-1 with TRBJ1-6, with a weak D call TRBD1 (6 bases). The V end lost 0 bases, the J end lost 7 bases, and 8 bases lay between the germline ends. This CDR3 has 14 amino acids. Germline loops: CDR1 SGHRS, CDR2 YFSETQ. CDR3 DNA: TGCGCCAGCAGCTTGGACAGGGAAAATTCACCCCTCCACTTT. Protein product: CASSLDRENSPLHF.

This clone was seen just once. The genes are TRBV5-1 and TRBJ2-1; TRBD2 matches 10 bases. Losses at the gene ends were 5 bases for V and 0 bases for J; bases not matched to a gene: 11. The CDR3 is 18 amino acids. Germline V lookup: CDR1 SGHRS, CDR2 YFSETQ. The CDR3 sequence: CASRASGGRTSSYNEQFF. As DNA, the CDR3 is TGCGCCAGCAGGGCTAGCGGGGGCCGCACGAGCTCCTACAATGAGCAGTTCTTC.

The CDR3 DNA sequence: TGTGCCAGCAGTCCCTCCTCTCGGGACAGGTCTAACTATGGCTACACCTTC. It specifies CASSPSSRDRSNYGYTF. V is TRBV28 and J is TRBJ1-2, with 8 bases identical to TRBD1. The V gene end was trimmed by 5 bases and the J gene end by 0 bases; junction bases not matched to a gene: 11. CDR1 and CDR2 (germline): MDHEN, SYDVKM. The CDR3 extends over 17 amino acids.

The J gene is TRBJ2-1, the V gene TRBV30; 7 nucleotides line up with TRBD2. The V segment lost 0 bases and the J segment 4 bases; nucleotides outside the gene matches: 6. The CDR3 runs to 15 residues. Per germline, CDR1 GTSNPN and CDR2 SVGIG (reference sequence). Here the CDR3 DNA reads TGTGCCTGGAGTGTTAGAGCGGGGAGGTACAATGAGCAGTTCTTC. It codes for CAWSVRAGRYNEQFF.

The rearrangement uses TRBV10-3 and TRBJ2-3, with TRBD2 matching 8 bases. Trimming removed 7 bases from V and 14 bases from J; junction bases left unmatched: 8. This CDR3 comprises 11 residues. Germline V gene lookup returns CDR1 ENHRY and CDR2 SYGVKD. Here the CDR3 DNA reads TGTGCCATCATGGCGACTAGCGTCTGGTATTTT. This encodes CAIMATSVWYF.

In this sample, this clone turned up once. V is TRBV30 and J is TRBJ1-4; a weak D match, TRBD1 (6 bases). The CDR3 covers 11 residues. V dropped 3 bases and J dropped 10 bases, with 9 bases sitting between them. CDR1 and CDR2 from the germline V gene are GTSNPN and SVGIG (reference sequence). This CDR3 reads CAWRSRGKLFF. The DNA for the CDR3 is TGTGCCTGGAGGTCCAGGGGAAAACTGTTTTTT.

This clone was detected once. The chain is built from TRBV19 and TRBJ1-1, with 7 bases lining up with TRBD1. The CDR3 spans 17 residues. The ends lost 6 bases at V and 3 bases at J; junction bases unmatched: 16. The germline gives CDR1 LNHDA, CDR2 SQIVND (reference sequence). The DNA for the CDR3 is TGTGCCAGTAGAATGGGTACAGGGGCTTTAATCGACACTGAAGCTTTCTTT. Translated: CASRMGTGALIDTEAFF.

The chain carries TRBV3-1 (or the pseudogene TRBV3-2) and TRBJ2-7; TRBD1 aligns across 11 bases. V gave up 3 bases and J gave up 7 bases; unmatched junction bases: 2. Germline V gene sequence: CDR1 LGHDT, CDR2 YNNKEL (reference sequence). The CDR3 loop spans 13 amino acids. CDR3 sequence reads: CASSHGQGAEQYF. In nucleotides, the CDR3 is TGTGCCAGCAGCCACGGACAGGGGGCGGAGCAGTACTTC.

This chain links TRBV7-3 with TRBJ2-1; 11 nucleotides align to TRBD2. Per germline, CDR1 SGHTA and CDR2 FQGTGA. Trimming removed 5 bases from V and 7 bases from J; junction bases left unmatched: 7. The CDR3 sequence is 15 residues long. The DNA for the CDR3 is TGTGCCAGCAGCCTAGCGGGGGGCCTAGGGAATGAGCAGTTCTTC. Translation gives CASSLAGGLGNEQFF.

This clone was seen a handful of times. The chain combines TRBV18 with TRBJ1-2; D is possibly TRBD1 (5 bases). Trimming removed 1 base from V and 6 bases from J, with 12 bases in between. CDR3 length: 14 amino acids. Germline CDR1 reads KGHSH; CDR2 reads LQKENI. Here the CDR3 reads CASSPRDSPNGYTF. DNA for the CDR3: TGTGCCAGCTCACCACGGGACTCACCCAATGGCTACACCTTC.

V usage is TRBV5-1 and J usage is TRBJ2-3; 10 bases match TRBD2. CDR1 is SGHRS, CDR2 YFSETQ, per germline. The CDR3 is 17 amino acids. The ends lost 2 bases at V and 2 bases at J; junction bases unmatched: 8. The CDR3 bases are TGCGCCAGCAGCTTAACTAGCGGGGAAGGGGTCACAGATACGCAGTATTTT. The encoded protein is CASSLTSGEGVTDTQYF.

The V call is TRBV28, the J call TRBJ2-5, with 7 bases matching TRBD1. The CDR3 contains 14 residues. Germline CDR1 reads MDHEN; CDR2 reads SYDVKM. V gave up 5 bases and J gave up 5 bases; unmatched junction bases: 8. The CDR3 region has the DNA TGTGCCAGCAGTACACTACAGGGGCGGGAGACCCAGTACTTC. The encoded protein is CASSTLQGRETQYF.

The chain has TRBV4-2 and TRBJ2-1; 11 nucleotides match TRBD2. Trimming took 4 bases from V and 3 from J; bases not matched to a gene: 17. The germline CDR1 and CDR2 sequences are LGHNA and YNFKEQ. The CDR3 is 20 amino acids. CDR3 sequence reads: CASSPFPLLSGGAVYNEQFF. The CDR3 DNA is TGTGCCAGCAGCCCCTTCCCCCTTCTTAGCGGGGGGGCCGTCTACAATGAGCAGTTCTTC.

The chain recombines TRBV19 with TRBJ2-3; D unclear. The CDR3 totals 13 residues. Germline V CDR1 and CDR2: LNHDA, SQIVND (reference sequence). V lost 8 bases to trimming and J lost 1 base, with 10 bases between them. The CDR3 nucleotides read TGTGCCAGTGGTCCCACAGGCACAGATACGCAGTATTTT. Protein: CASGPTGTDTQYF.

The chain recombines TRBV24-1 with TRBJ2-5; 8 nucleotides agree with TRBD2. Trimming took 2 bases from V and 1 from J; bases not matched to a gene: 5. Germline V gene sequence: CDR1 KGHDR, CDR2 SFDVKD. This CDR3 has 16 amino acids. CDR3 DNA sequence: TGTGCCACCAGTGATTGGGTCGGGGGGGTCCAAGAGACCCAGTACTTC. The encoded protein is CATSDWVGGVQETQYF.

This clone was detected only once. This rearrangement joins TRBV20-1 to TRBJ1-5; unclear D gene. This CDR3 is 14 amino acids long. Trimming removed 3 bases from V and 4 bases from J, with 13 bases in between. Germline V lookup: CDR1 DFQATT, CDR2 SNEGSKA (reference sequence). In DNA form, the CDR3 reads TGCAGTGCTAGTGGGCACCTTCGAAATCAGCCCCAGCATTTT. Translation: CSASGHLRNQPQHF.

V is TRBV7-2 and J is TRBJ2-7, with TRBD2 matching over 15 bases. Germline-derived CDR1 and CDR2 are SGHTA and FQGNSA. The length of the CDR3 is 16 residues. V dropped 5 bases and J dropped 4; count of bases not matched to a gene: 6. The CDR3 coding sequence is TGTGCCAGCAGCCCACCGGGACTAGCGGGGGGTTACGAGCAGTACTTC. Its protein product is CASSPPGLAGGYEQYF.

This rearrangement joins TRBV21-1 to TRBJ2-3; TRBD1 is taken as the D call from the table, unchecked against the DNA. TRBV21-1 is a pseudogene. This CDR3 region has 16 residues. CDR3 sequence: CASSKVPGVFVDTQYF. The CDR3 DNA follows: TGTGCCAGCAGCAAAGTTCCAGGCGTTTTTGTAGATACGCAGTATTTT.

The V and J genes are TRBV9 and TRBJ2-3; 7 nucleotides match TRBD2. CDR3 length: 17 amino acids. Germline V gives CDR1 SGDLS, CDR2 YYNGEE. Trimming cost V 4 bases and J 5 bases; bases outside gene matches: 16. In DNA, the CDR3 is TGTGCCAGCAGCCTAGACCTCTTCGGCGGGGGAGGAGATACGCAGTATTTT. It encodes CASSLDLFGGGGDTQYF.

This sequence joins TRBV28 and TRBJ2-3, with TRBD2 matching over 11 bases. Trimming took 4 bases from V and 0 from J; bases not matched to a gene: 21. This CDR3 spans 22 amino acids. The germline gives CDR1 MDHEN, CDR2 SYDVKM. The DNA for the CDR3 is TGTGCCAGCAGTTCCCCCGGGGTAGCGGGGGGGGGTAACGGTCGTAGCACAGATACGCAGTATTTT. It specifies CASSSPGVAGGGNGRSTDTQYF. The full variable domain, in which reference TRBV28 and TRBJ2-3 provide the parts outside the CDR3, is DVKVTQSSRYLVKRTGEKVFLECVQDMDHENMFWYRQDPGLGLRLIYFSYDVKMKEKGDIPEGYSVSREKKERFSLILESASTNQTSMYLCASSSPGVAGGGNGRSTDTQYFGPGTRLTVL.

The CDR3 DNA reads as TGTGCCAGCGGGGGGGAACGAGATACGCAGTATTTT. Translating it yields CASGGERDTQYF. V gene TRBV28 combines with J gene TRBJ2-3, with 7 nucleotides matching TRBD2. From germline, CDR1 is MDHEN and CDR2 SYDVKM. The CDR3 runs 12 residues. The ends lost 8 bases at V and 5 bases at J; junction bases unmatched: 4.

This chain connects TRBV5-6 to TRBJ2-6; 8 bases are a match to TRBD1. Per germline, CDR1 SGHDT and CDR2 YYEEEE. The V segment lost 4 bases and the J segment 0 bases; nucleotides outside the gene matches: 6. The CDR3 totals 17 residues. The CDR3 region has the DNA TGTGCCAGCAGCCATGGGACAGGTAGCTCTGGGGCCAACGTCCTGACTTTC. Amino acids: CASSHGTGSSGANVLTF.

The rearrangement joins TRBV3-1 (or the pseudogene TRBV3-2) to TRBJ2-3; 8 positions agree with TRBD2. The CDR3 loop spans 16 amino acids. Germline V gene sequence: CDR1 LGHDT, CDR2 YNNKEL (reference sequence). V was pared by 0 bases and J by 1 base, with 3 bases of the junction left unmatched. The CDR3 nucleotides read TGTGCCAGCAGCCAAGATTGGCGGGGGGGCACAGATACGCAGTATTTT. Amino acids: CASSQDWRGGTDTQYF.

The chain employs TRBV19 and TRBJ2-3, with 10 bases aligning to TRBD2. Germline assignment: CDR1 LNHDA and CDR2 SQIVND (reference sequence). This CDR3 is built from 16 residues. V lost 4 bases to trimming and J lost 5 bases; unmatched junction nucleotides: 9. Here the CDR3 DNA reads TGTGCCAGTAGTAATATAGCGGGGGGTGTCATAGATACGCAGTATTTT. Translated, it gives CASSNIAGGVIDTQYF.

V is TRBV7-2 and J is TRBJ2-5, with no clear D. The germline V gene has CDR1 SGHTA and CDR2 FQGNSA. V lost 3 bases to trimming and J lost 2 bases, with 10 bases between them. The length of the CDR3 is 14 residues. CDR3 sequence (DNA): TGTGCCAGCAGCTTCGCTCGGGTTCAAGAGACCCAGTACTTC. Amino acid sequence: CASSFARVQETQYF.

The chain has TRBV5-1 and TRBJ1-3; tentatively, D is TRBD1 (6 bases). The germline V gene has CDR1 SGHRS and CDR2 YFSETQ. The ends were cut back, 2 bases at V and 0 bases at J, with 9 bases in the middle. This CDR3 spans 15 amino acids. The CDR3 DNA is TGCGCCAGCAGCTTAGGACAGATCTCTGGAAACACCATATATTTT. It encodes CASSLGQISGNTIYF.